This TCR beta chain derives from a study of cytotoxic CD8 clonotypes in ibrutinib-treated CLL (dated by TCRdb to about 2021). Study-level background: In this cohort, more than 14 patients were treatment-naive and about a dozen were relapsed/refractory, while about 18 had unmutated IGHV. Partial responses were observed in about 24 patients and complete responses in 2; after a median follow-up of 68 months, remission was maintained in 15 or so patients and progression was observed in about twelve. Samples at response were collected after a median of about 13 months of treatment, with a range of roughly 6 to 40 months. On average, each sample had hundreds of thousands of productive templates and under 95,000 productive rearrangements. Of the 90 or so participants in the trial, about two dozen had longitudinal samples available. Cryopreserved peripheral blood mononuclear cells were obtained prior to treatment, at the time of response, and at either disease progression or sustained remission. Every remission and progressive disease sample was obtained while ibrutinib was still being received by the patients.

The V end loses 1 base and the J end loses 4 bases, and a stretch of 11 bases separates them. The CDR3 holds 15 amino acids from the cysteine to the phenylalanine. The only DNA kept is the CDR3, 45 bases in frame from the first base. CDR1 LNHDA and CDR2 SQIVND were looked up in the germline V gene (reference sequence). The goal of deep resolution MiSeq sequencing was a depth between 1 in 1 million and 1 in 200,000 T cells, and coverage averaged 10x per clonotype. The immunoSEQ hsTCRB Kit was used to generate the TCR beta libraries. In the original analysis: The data were analyzed with ImmunoSEQ Analyzer and ImmunoSEQ Data Assistant, and V, D and J gene assignments followed IMGT definitions. Clonality was computed as one minus normalized Shannon entropy of productive rearrangement frequencies, ranging from 0 to 1. Public clonotype analysis was restricted to overrepresented clonotypes comprising at least 0.05% of each patient's repertoire. Some twelve repertoires from age-matched healthy donors, obtained from immuneACCESS, served as clonality controls. TCRdb carries this immuneACCESS record with in-frame sequences only. Its versions omit some clonotypes, under half of them owing to an unresolved V gene in the studies checked, with the rest unexplained. The V and J calls and clone size are taken from that table; D and trimming were inferred from the DNA. The sample table shows 40,000 or so clones, and less than 85% are seen once. Jointly, the top ten make up around 10% of the sample.

As regards this clone: Its antigen remains undetermined. No quality values exist for individual bases; no much larger clone is one base distant.

What the work shows at the level of the full study, not this receptor alone: Sampling times were not matched between sustained-remission and progressing patients, and lymph node repertoires were not studied. Clonality rose at ibrutinib response, remained stable during sustained remission, and dropped back toward baseline at progression. Public clonotypes were found to be uncommon and were observed to contract or remain stable during treatment; the increase in clonality was shown to reflect expansion of private clonotypes at ibrutinib response. Baseline clonality was found to be higher than that of age-matched healthy donors and was strongly correlated with circulating CD8+ T-cell counts.

Reading the label with the study, this specimen's time point is: progressive disease on ibrutinib. For TCR beta library preparation, approximately 2 micrograms of genomic DNA were extracted from the cryopreserved PBMCs. High-throughput TCR beta sequencing was performed on longitudinal blood samples from CLL patients receiving ibrutinib monotherapy. The patients took part in an open-label, single-center phase 2 trial of ibrutinib monotherapy. Here the chain combines TRBV19 and TRBJ1-5; a tentative D match to TRBD1 spans 6 bases. The sample was PBMCs, taken at disease progression, from a patient treated with ibrutinib. The clonotype originates from a human donor with chronic lymphocytic leukemia. The sequenced DNA is TGTGCCAGTAGTATAGGCCCGACAGGAAATCAGCCCCAGCATTTT. Its protein is CASSIGPTGNQPQHF. The CDR3, completed at both ends by the reference TRBV19 and TRBJ1-5 genes, gives the full variable domain DGGITQSPKYLFRKEGQNVTLSCEQNLNHDAMYWYRQDPGQGLRLIYYSQIVNDFQKGDIAEGYSVSREKKESFPLTVTSAQKNPTAFYLCASSIGPTGNQPQHFGDGTRLSIL.